Following are 20 T cell receptor beta chains from one sample sequenced in a study of shared clonotypes between healthy human individuals. The protocol was immunoSEQ multiplex PCR, while the TCRdb copy is restricted to in-frame clones and leaves out a portion. Found here are about 980,000 clones, over 60% of them singletons; the top ten hold about 1.5%. Sequenced input: memory CD4+ T cells sorted from blood. Subset meaning: CD45RA-negative fraction. The receptors were gathered from a man aged 18 to 35 in good health.

This clone showed up just a few times. DNA for the CDR3: TGTGCCTGGACCAACTTGGCAAGTCAGCCCCAGCATTTT. Amino acid sequence: CAWTNLASQPQHF. The V and J genes are TRBV30 and TRBJ1-5; D unclear. Germline lookup yields CDR1 GTSNPN and CDR2 SVGIG (reference sequence). With 4 bases removed from V and 6 bases from J, the gap between germline ends came to 13 bases. The CDR3 is made up of 13 amino acids.

The chain has TRBV5-4 and TRBJ2-1, with TRBD2 matching over 8 bases. CDR1 SGHNT and CDR2 YYREEE come from the germline V gene (reference sequence). The CDR3 totals 15 residues. V was clipped by 6 bases and J by 7 bases; unmatched bases: 12. CDR3 nucleotide sequence: TGTGCCAGCAAAGCGGGACTAGGGACCGCAAATGAGCAGTTCTTC. This translates into CASKAGLGTANEQFF.

The chain couples TRBV5-4 to TRBJ2-7; 9 bases map to TRBD1. Germline trimming cut 4 bases from V and 1 base from J; bases unmatched to any gene: 6. The germline V gene has CDR1 SGHNT and CDR2 YYREEE (reference sequence). This CDR3 is 15 amino acids long. CDR3 loop: CASSPEQGASYEQYF. Written as DNA, the CDR3 is TGTGCCAGCAGCCCAGAACAGGGGGCATCCTACGAGCAGTACTTC.

V and J are TRBV7-9 and TRBJ2-7, with D possibly being TRBD2 (6 bases). The CDR3 totals 15 residues. The V gene lost 6 bases and the J gene lost 2 bases, with 17 bases spanning the gap. Germline V gene lookup returns CDR1 SEHNR and CDR2 FQNEAQ (reference sequence). Here the CDR3 reads CASSFGTRGAYEQYF. In DNA form, the CDR3 reads TGTGCCAGCAGTTTTGGGACCCGCGGGGCCTACGAGCAGTACTTC.

CDR3 residues: CASRITGTSAEAFF. The CDR3 DNA sequence: TGCGCCAGCAGAATAACAGGGACGAGTGCTGAAGCTTTCTTT. The chain recombines TRBV5-1 with TRBJ1-1; tentatively, D is TRBD1 (6 bases). Germline loops: CDR1 SGHRS, CDR2 YFSETQ. The CDR3 is 14 amino acids. Trimming stripped 5 bases from V and 6 bases from J, with 17 bases between.

The V gene is TRBV2, the J gene TRBJ2-5; D unresolved. CDR1 and CDR2 (germline): SNHLY, FYNNEI. The CDR3 extends over 12 amino acids. V lost 3 bases to trimming and J lost 9 bases, with 11 bases between them. The CDR3 is CASSDRFWAQYF. Here the CDR3 DNA reads TGTGCCAGCAGTGACAGGTTTTGGGCCCAGTACTTC.

V is TRBV18 and J is TRBJ2-7; D ambiguous. The V end was cut by 0 bases, the J end by 4 bases, with 10 bases between. The CDR3 consists of 14 residues. The germline V gene encodes CDR1 KGHSH and CDR2 LQKENI. CDR3 nucleotide sequence: TGTGCCAGCTCACCACCCTCCGGACGGTACGAGCAGTACTTC. This codes for CASSPPSGRYEQYF.

The V call is TRBV5-1, the J call TRBJ1-2; D not certain. Trimming stripped 2 bases from V and 3 bases from J, with 2 bases between. The CDR3 spans 11 residues. The germline V gene encodes CDR1 SGHRS and CDR2 YFSETQ. CDR3 sequence reads: CASSFDYGYTF. CDR3 in DNA: TGCGCCAGCAGCTTCGACTATGGCTACACCTTC.

In its sample, this clone was seen a few times. The V and J genes are TRBV11-3 and TRBJ2-1; 9 bases fit TRBD2. Trimming took 5 bases from V and 7 from J; bases not matched to a gene: 9. This CDR3 contains 15 residues. Per germline, CDR1 SGHNT and CDR2 YENEEA. The CDR3 reads CASSLSAGGLNEQFF. The CDR3 DNA reads TGTGCCAGCAGCCTATCGGCGGGAGGGCTTAATGAGCAGTTCTTC.

Regarding this clone: This sample includes further DNA sequences coding for the same CDR3. V is TRBV5-1 and J is TRBJ1-2, with a possible D match to TRBD1 (5 bases). Germline loops: CDR1 SGHRS, CDR2 YFSETQ. The ends were cut back, 4 bases at V and 3 bases at J, with 13 bases in the middle. The CDR3 has 14 amino acids. The CDR3 region has the DNA TGCGCCAGCAGCCCCGGGCAGGGCTACTATGGCTACACCTTC. Residues: CASSPGQGYYGYTF.

J is TRBJ2-5 and V is TRBV5-1, with 11 bases fitting TRBD2. CDR3 length equals 16 residues. The V and J ends lost 0 bases and 5 bases, in that order; junction bases with no gene match: 6. The germline V gene encodes CDR1 SGHRS and CDR2 YFSETQ. CDR3 sequence reads: CASSLEPASGRETQYF. CDR3 coding DNA: TGCGCCAGCAGCTTGGAGCCGGCTAGCGGGAGGGAGACCCAGTACTTC.

J is TRBJ2-1 and V is TRBV2, with D maybe TRBD1 (6 bases). There are 12 residues in the CDR3. Germline V gene data show CDR1 as SNHLY and CDR2 as FYNNEI. V shed 1 base and J shed 14 bases, with 12 bases lying between them. CDR3 region: CASSEEDRAKFF. The DNA for the CDR3 is TGTGCCAGCAGTGAAGAGGACAGAGCTAAGTTCTTC.

This clone occurred a few times. The CDR3, as DNA: TGTGCCAGCAGCTTTCTGACTGAGCAGTTCTTC. This encodes CASSFLTEQFF. The rearrangement links TRBV5-6 to TRBJ2-1; D uncertain. In germline, CDR1 is SGHDT, CDR2 YYEEEE. V was shortened by 2 bases and J by 9 bases, with 6 bases between the two germline ends. The CDR3 is made up of 11 amino acids.

DNA of the CDR3: TGTGCCAGCAGTGTAATATTCGACTGGCTCGAAAAACTGTTTTTT. Amino acid sequence: CASSVIFDWLEKLFF. The rearrangement uses TRBV6-1 and TRBJ1-4; D is undetermined. V lost 4 bases and J lost 8, with 17 bases in between. The CDR3 consists of 15 residues. Germline V gene lookup returns CDR1 MNHNS and CDR2 SASEGT.

V is TRBV28 and J is TRBJ2-7; 12 bases are shared with TRBD1. Germline-derived CDR1 and CDR2 are MDHEN and SYDVKM. CDR3 length: 17 residues. With 7 bases clipped from V and 4 bases from J, the junction kept 14 bases outside the gene matches. The CDR3 DNA reads TGTGCCAGCACCCCCGGGACAGGGGGCATCAGCGGTTACGAGCAGTACTTC. Amino acid sequence: CASTPGTGGISGYEQYF.

This clone was picked up a small number of times. This chain joins TRBV6-1 and TRBJ1-5; 7 nucleotides align to TRBD1. Germline V gene lookup returns CDR1 MNHNS and CDR2 SASEGT. The CDR3 is 16 residues long. V lost 2 bases to trimming and J lost 0 bases; unmatched junction nucleotides: 4. As DNA, the CDR3 is TGTGCCAGCAGTGAAATAGGGACAGTTAGCAATCAGCCCCAGCATTTT. This codes for CASSEIGTVSNQPQHF.

The table lists this clone with a count of one. The sample contains more than one DNA sequence encoding this CDR3. This chain links TRBV5-1 with TRBJ2-7; D ambiguous. Germline V gene sequence: CDR1 SGHRS, CDR2 YFSETQ. There are 12 residues in the CDR3. Deletions cut 1 base from V and 2 bases from J, with 4 bases between. In nucleotides, the CDR3 is TGCGCCAGCAGCTTGACAGCCTACGAGCAGTACTTC. This translates into CASSLTAYEQYF.

The rearrangement links TRBV6-5 to TRBJ1-4; maybe TRBD1 (6 bases). There are 13 residues in the CDR3. Germline loops: CDR1 MNHEY, CDR2 SVGAGI. V dropped 6 bases and J dropped 6 bases, with 11 bases sitting between them. The CDR3 sequence is CASRNGQYEKLFF. The CDR3 DNA reads TGTGCCAGCAGAAACGGACAGTATGAAAAACTGTTTTTT.

The rearrangement joins TRBV19 to TRBJ1-5, with D maybe TRBD1 (5 bases). Germline-derived CDR1 and CDR2 are LNHDA and SQIVND (reference sequence). The CDR3 contains 15 residues. V was clipped by 7 bases and J by 1 base, with 14 bases between them. The CDR3 DNA follows: TGTGCCAGTACTTGGGGGGGAGGGAGCAATCAGCCCCAGCATTTT. Residues: CASTWGGGSNQPQHF.

The V gene is TRBV7-2, the J gene TRBJ2-7, with TRBD2 matching 15 bases. The V and J ends lost 4 bases and 6 bases, in that order; junction bases with no gene match: 7. Germline CDR1 reads SGHTA; CDR2 reads FQGNSA. This CDR3 has 16 residues. The chain's CDR3 is CASSSRTSGRVGEQYF. DNA for the CDR3: TGTGCCAGCAGCTCCAGGACTAGCGGGAGGGTTGGCGAGCAGTACTTC.